This entry lists 25 T cell receptor beta chains sequenced from one sample in a study of beta chain features in type 1 diabetes. Regarding the study as a whole: All four CD4+ subsets from Type 1 diabetes patients carried moderately but significantly shorter TCRB CDR3s.

Sequencing targeted expressed TCRB transcripts, as all isolated RNA had been reverse transcribed. The data were produced by immunoSEQ multiplex PCR, yet TCRdb's version contains in-frame clones alone and is incomplete. The sample lists roughly 330,000 clones, 13% occurring once. No antigen has been identified for these receptors. The material sequenced was naive CD4+ T cells from blood. These receptors were obtained from a young woman with type 1 diabetes.

Comments on this clone: This sample includes further DNA sequences coding for the same CDR3. The chain couples TRBV18 to TRBJ2-5, with 9 bases matching TRBD1. The CDR3 length is 13 residues. Germline CDR1 and CDR2: KGHSH and LQKENI. Trimming at V came to 2 bases and at J to 5 bases, leaving 0 bases not matched to a gene. CDR3 in DNA: TGTGCCAGCTCACCAGGGACAGGGGAGACCCAGTACTTC. Its translation: CASSPGTGETQYF. Variable domain in full (rest from reference TRBV18 and TRBJ2-5): NAGVMQNPRHLVRRRGQEARLRCSPMKGHSHVYWYRQLPEEGLKFMVYLQKENIIDESGMPKERFSAEFPKEGPSILRIQQVVRGDSAAYFCASSPGTGETQYFGPGTRLLVL.

V gene TRBV30 combines with J gene TRBJ2-3; D perhaps matches TRBD2 (7 bases). V gave up 4 bases and J gave up 0 bases, with 20 bases separating them. Germline V lookup: CDR1 GTSNPN, CDR2 SVGIG (reference sequence). The CDR3 loop spans 17 amino acids. The CDR3 DNA is TGTGCCTGGACACGGGGGGCTCTCTTAACTAGCACAGATACGCAGTATTTT. It encodes CAWTRGALLTSTDTQYF.

This clone was seen more than once but under ten times. J is TRBJ1-2 and V is TRBV6-5, with TRBD1 matching 8 bases. This CDR3 comprises 14 residues. V lost 7 bases and J lost 3; bases outside the gene matches: 7. Germline loops: CDR1 MNHEY, CDR2 SVGAGI. The CDR3 DNA is TGTGCCAGCAACAAACAGGGGGGAGACTATGGCTACACCTTC. This sequence encodes CASNKQGGDYGYTF.

This chain uses TRBV7-8 with TRBJ2-2; 7 bases are a match to TRBD1. CDR1 SGHVS and CDR2 FQNEAQ come from the germline V gene. Trimming at V came to 5 bases and at J to 6 bases, leaving 6 bases not matched to a gene. The CDR3 has 14 residues. DNA of the CDR3: TGTGCCAGCAGCCCGCGACAGGGCCCCGGGGAGCTGTTTTTT. Its protein is CASSPRQGPGELFF.

This clone was recorded a few times. The rearrangement links TRBV15 to TRBJ2-3; no definite D call. The CDR3 is 16 amino acids. Trimming took off 2 bases at V and 1 base at J, with 13 bases between the two ends. Germline CDR1 reads LNHNV; CDR2 reads YYDKDF (reference sequence). DNA for the CDR3: TGTGCCACCAGCAGAATCCTGGGCTACCGCACAGATACGCAGTATTTT. It codes for CATSRILGYRTDTQYF.

This clone came up a few times. The chain is built from TRBV7-9 and TRBJ2-7; 9 bases fit TRBD2. There are 13 residues in the CDR3. V dropped 8 bases and J dropped 2; count of bases not matched to a gene: 4. From germline, CDR1 is SEHNR and CDR2 FQNEAQ (reference sequence). The DNA of the CDR3 is TGTGCCAGCGGTCTAGCGGGACCCTACGAGCAGTACTTC. Encoded protein: CASGLAGPYEQYF.

This clone turned up a few times. The rearrangement links TRBV7-9 to TRBJ1-3; no firm D call. Trimming pared 5 bases from V and 3 bases from J, leaving 11 bases between. The CDR3 covers 14 residues. The germline V gene encodes CDR1 SEHNR and CDR2 FQNEAQ (reference sequence). The CDR3 is CASSLSRGGNTIYF. The CDR3 DNA is TGTGCCAGCAGCCTCTCCAGAGGTGGAAACACCATATATTTT.

V usage is TRBV4-1 and J usage is TRBJ1-2; 10 positions match TRBD1. The CDR3 totals 16 residues. CDR1 and CDR2 from the germline V gene are MGHRA and YSYEKL. V shed 4 bases, J shed 4 bases, and the junction held 9 bases outside the gene matches. The CDR3 DNA follows: TGCGCCAGCAGCCGCCCGGGACAGGGGTTCGCCTATGGCTACACCTTC. Its translation: CASSRPGQGFAYGYTF.

Only a few counts were recorded for this clone. V is TRBV29-1 and J is TRBJ2-1, with TRBD2 identical over 10 bases. V trimming: 4 bases; J trimming: 3 bases; junction bases outside the gene matches: 3. The CDR3 is made up of 14 amino acids. The germline gives CDR1 SQVTM, CDR2 ANQGSEA. CDR3 loop: CSVGTSGLYNEQFF. As DNA, the CDR3 is TGCAGCGTTGGGACTAGCGGCCTCTACAATGAGCAGTTCTTC.

The chain employs TRBV19 and TRBJ1-4; D unclear. Germline V gives CDR1 LNHDA, CDR2 SQIVND (reference sequence). The germline V and J ends were trimmed by 6 bases and 1 base, with 6 bases remaining between them. The CDR3 has 13 residues. The CDR3, as DNA: TGTGCCAGTAGCTACAGAACTAATGAAAAACTGTTTTTT. It specifies CASSYRTNEKLFF.

The CDR3 is CASSWGTQRPEAFF. In nucleotides, the CDR3 is TGCGCCAGCAGCTGGGGGACACAGAGGCCTGAAGCTTTCTTT. The genes are TRBV5-1 and TRBJ1-1; tentative D call: TRBD1 (6 bases). This CDR3 is 14 amino acids long. Trimming took 3 bases from V and 6 from J, leaving 15 bases between them. CDR1 is SGHRS and CDR2 is YFSETQ in the germline V gene. Filled out from reference TRBV5-1 and TRBJ1-1, the complete variable domain reads KAGVTQTPRYLIKTRGQQVTLSCSPISGHRSVSWYQQTPGQGLQFLFEYFSETQRNKGNFPGRFSGRQFSNSRSEMNVSTLELGDSALYLCASSWGTQRPEAFFGQGTRLTVV.

J is TRBJ2-7 and V is TRBV28; TRBD2 matches at 9 bases. The junction had 5 bases not matched to a gene; V was cut back by 5 bases and J by 0 bases. The CDR3 spans 15 residues. Germline V gives CDR1 MDHEN, CDR2 SYDVKM. In nucleotides, the CDR3 is TGTGCCAGCAGTATAGCGGGAGAGACCTCCTACGAGCAGTACTTC. Amino acids: CASSIAGETSYEQYF. The entire variable domain, with the rest obtained from reference TRBV28 and TRBJ2-7, is as follows: DVKVTQSSRYLVKRTGEKVFLECVQDMDHENMFWYRQDPGLGLRLIYFSYDVKMKEKGDIPEGYSVSREKKERFSLILESASTNQTSMYLCASSIAGETSYEQYFGPGTRLTVT.

The chain couples TRBV28 to TRBJ2-5; D is unresolved. The CDR3 spans 12 residues. The ends were cut back, 1 base at V and 4 bases at J, with 4 bases in the middle. The germline CDR1 and CDR2 sequences are MDHEN and SYDVKM. The chain's CDR3 is CASSLSGETQYF. CDR3 nucleotides: TGTGCCAGCAGTTTATCCGGAGAGACCCAGTACTTC.

This clone was seen a handful of times. The chain employs TRBV19 and TRBJ1-2; 9 nucleotides line up with TRBD1. The CDR3 totals 15 residues. CDR1 and CDR2 (germline): LNHDA, SQIVND (reference sequence). Germline trimming cut 4 bases from V and 3 bases from J; bases unmatched to any gene: 6. The CDR3 region is CASSNPGQGDYGYTF. The CDR3, as DNA: TGTGCCAGTAGTAATCCGGGACAGGGAGACTATGGCTACACCTTC.

The V gene is TRBV5-1, the J gene TRBJ2-1, with a possible D match to TRBD2 (5 bases). Trimming cost V 4 bases and J 0 bases, with 11 bases left between them. The CDR3 runs 15 residues. Germline assignment: CDR1 SGHRS and CDR2 YFSETQ. The CDR3 DNA sequence: TGCGCCAGCAGCCCGAGCGGAGACTCCTACAATGAGCAGTTCTTC. This translates into CASSPSGDSYNEQFF.

The chain carries TRBV7-6 and TRBJ2-3; 8 bases agree with TRBD2. Germline CDR1 SGHVS, CDR2 FNYEAQ. CDR3 length equals 18 residues. V lost 4 bases, J lost 0 bases, and 12 bases stayed unmatched. CDR3 bases: TGTGCCAGCAGCTCTAGAGGGCCAGCGGGGGCTAGCACAGATACGCAGTATTTT. This sequence encodes CASSSRGPAGASTDTQYF.

Details on this clone: Other nucleotide sequences in the sample specify the same CDR3. The rearrangement uses TRBV5-1 and TRBJ2-6; D not certain. Germline CDR1 and CDR2: SGHRS and YFSETQ. V was cut by 3 bases and J by 0 bases, with 4 bases left in between. CDR3 length equals 14 residues. In nucleotides, the CDR3 is TGCGCCAGCAGCTCCATCTCTGGGGCCAACGTCCTGACTTTC. As protein: CASSSISGANVLTF.

The chain couples TRBV10-3 to TRBJ1-5, with 8 positions matching TRBD1. This CDR3 contains 13 residues. V shed 7 bases and J 5 bases; nucleotides not matched to a gene: 4. Germline V lookup: CDR1 ENHRY, CDR2 SYGVKD. The DNA of the CDR3 is TGTGCCATCAACCCGACAGGGGATCAGCCCCAGCATTTT. Its protein product is CAINPTGDQPQHF.

This clone has just a few counts. The chain joins TRBV6-6 to TRBJ2-3; 10 bases are shared with TRBD2. Germline assignment: CDR1 MNHNY and CDR2 SVGAGI (reference sequence). CDR3 length equals 14 residues. After removal of 5 bases from V and 3 bases from J, the junction contained 2 bases not matched to a gene. In DNA, the CDR3 is TGTGCCAGCAGTGTTAGCGGGAGGACAGATACGCAGTATTTT. This sequence encodes CASSVSGRTDTQYF.

Points on this clone: Other nucleotide sequences in the sample specify the same CDR3. CDR3 nucleotides: TGTGCCAGCAGCTTGGCATATGGCTACACCTTC. This codes for CASSLAYGYTF. This chain joins TRBV7-2 and TRBJ1-2; D remains unclear. Germline lookup yields CDR1 SGHTA and CDR2 FQGNSA. The CDR3 loop spans 11 amino acids. V was clipped by 3 bases and J by 5 bases, with 4 bases between them. Together with reference TRBV7-2 and TRBJ1-2, the CDR3 gives the full variable domain: GAGVSQSPSNKVTEKGKDVELRCDPISGHTALYWYRQSLGQGLEFLIYFQGNSAPDKSGLPSDRFSAERTGGSVSTLTIQRTQQEDSAVYLCASSLAYGYTFGSGTRLTVV.

This clone was counted between two and nine times. This rearrangement joins TRBV28 to TRBJ1-2; TRBD1 agrees at 8 bases. Losses at the gene ends were 5 bases for V and 8 bases for J; bases not matched to a gene: 4. The CDR3 consists of 12 residues. CDR1 is MDHEN and CDR2 is SYDVKM in the germline V gene. CDR3 sequence (DNA): TGTGCCAGCAGTACCCGGGACAGGGGCTACACCTTC. Amino acid sequence: CASSTRDRGYTF.

This sequence joins TRBV11-2 and TRBJ1-2, with TRBD1 matching over 8 bases. The CDR3 extends over 14 amino acids. Looked up from germline, CDR1 is SGHAT and CDR2 is FQNNGV. J lost 2 bases, V lost 5 bases, and 4 bases had no gene match. The CDR3 DNA reads TGTGCCAGCAGCCGCCGGGACAGGAACTATGGCTACACCTTC. It specifies CASSRRDRNYGYTF.

This clone was seen a handful of times. This rearrangement joins TRBV4-3 to TRBJ1-4; tentatively, D is TRBD1 (5 bases). The germline V gene has CDR1 LGHNA and CDR2 YSLEER. This CDR3 has 17 residues. Trimming stripped 0 bases from V and 4 bases from J, with 15 bases between. For the CDR3, the DNA is TGCGCCAGCAGCCAAGATTGGGCCGGGGGGGTTAATGAAAAACTGTTTTTT. Translation gives CASSQDWAGGVNEKLFF.

The V call is TRBV19, the J call TRBJ2-7; 7 bases line up with TRBD2. V lost 5 bases and J lost 3; bases outside the gene matches: 7. The CDR3 is made up of 14 amino acids. Per the germline V gene, CDR1 is LNHDA and CDR2 is SQIVND (reference sequence). The CDR3 spells CASSQAGRIYEQYF. The CDR3 nucleotides are TGTGCCAGTAGTCAAGCGGGACGGATCTACGAGCAGTACTTC. The entire variable domain, with the rest obtained from reference TRBV19 and TRBJ2-7, is as follows: DGGITQSPKYLFRKEGQNVTLSCEQNLNHDAMYWYRQDPGQGLRLIYYSQIVNDFQKGDIAEGYSVSREKKESFPLTVTSAQKNPTAFYLCASSQAGRIYEQYFGPGTRLTVT.

This clone was detected a few times. The chain employs TRBV5-4 and TRBJ2-7; 11 bases map to TRBD1. Germline V CDR1 and CDR2: SGHNT, YYREEE (reference sequence). Germline trimming cut 3 bases from V and 0 bases from J; bases unmatched to any gene: 8. The CDR3 contains 17 residues. The CDR3 protein is CASSYQSGTGGSYEQYF. The CDR3 nucleotides are TGTGCCAGCAGCTACCAATCCGGGACAGGGGGCTCCTACGAGCAGTACTTC.